This paragraph reports one TCR beta chain. Its cognate antigen is unknown. TCRdb keeps only in-frame clones here, not all; method: immunoSEQ multiplex PCR. The sample has some 110,000 clones; around nine tenths are singletons. Germline CDR1 is SNHLY and CDR2 is FYNNEI. This CDR3 has 14 residues. V lost 7 bases, J lost 5 bases, and 14 bases lay in between. The sample originates from a study of T cell responses to AZD1222 COVID-19 vaccine. Study outcomes and limitations: Repertoire samples came only from after the peak T cell response.

V is TRBV2 and J is TRBJ2-2; D is unclear. The sequence came from an adult in good health. Source: peripheral blood, taken on day 0 of AZD1222 vaccination. Here the CDR3 reads CASISGVRTGELFF. As DNA, the CDR3 is TGTGCCAGCATCTCCGGAGTCCGAACCGGGGAGCTGTTTTTT.